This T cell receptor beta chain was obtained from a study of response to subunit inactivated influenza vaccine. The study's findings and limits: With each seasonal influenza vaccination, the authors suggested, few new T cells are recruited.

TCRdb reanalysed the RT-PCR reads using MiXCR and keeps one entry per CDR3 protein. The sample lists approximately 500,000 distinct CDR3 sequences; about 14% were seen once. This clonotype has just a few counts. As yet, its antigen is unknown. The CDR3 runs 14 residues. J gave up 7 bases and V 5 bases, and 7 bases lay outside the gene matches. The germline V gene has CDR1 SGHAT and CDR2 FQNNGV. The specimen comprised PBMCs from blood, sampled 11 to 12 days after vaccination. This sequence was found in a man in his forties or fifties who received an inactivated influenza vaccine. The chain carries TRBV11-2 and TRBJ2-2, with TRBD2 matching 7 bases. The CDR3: CASSPPAGVGELFF. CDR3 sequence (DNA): TGTGCCAGCAGCCCCCCCGCGGGAGTCGGGGAGCTGTTTTTT.